These 28 T cell receptor beta chains were sequenced from one sample in a study of patients and donors after allogeneic stem cell transplantation. TCRdb fed the RT-PCR reads into MiXCR, producing one record per CDR3 protein. The repertoire holds some 880,000 distinct CDR3 sequences, with about a sixth as singletons. The specimen sequenced was blood, either unsorted or a sorted T cell fraction (not recorded which). These receptors were obtained from a human donor who was either an allogeneic HSCT recipient or a stem cell or donor lymphocyte infusion donor (not recorded which). It is not recorded whose cells these are; they may come from a transplant donor.

This chain joins TRBV9 and TRBJ1-1; no definite D call. Trimming shortened V by 4 bases and J by 3 bases, and 16 bases separated the two germline ends. The CDR3 is 15 amino acids. In germline, CDR1 is SGDLS, CDR2 YYNGEE. CDR3 in DNA: TGTGCCAGCAGCCCCCGACTCTTATGGGACACTGAAGCTTTCTTT. As protein: CASSPRLLWDTEAFF.

This clonotype turned up a few times. The rearrangement joins TRBV10-3 to TRBJ1-2; TRBD1 matches 8 bases. The CDR3 contains 15 residues. V lost 2 bases and J lost 4; bases outside the gene matches: 6. Germline V gene data show CDR1 as ENHRY and CDR2 as SYGVKD. The CDR3 DNA sequence: TGTGCCATCAGTGAGGGGCCAGGGGGCAGCTATGGCTACACCTTC. This sequence encodes CAISEGPGGSYGYTF.

As concerns this clonotype: Sequence at one end of the junction differs from germline and may be a read error. In DNA form, the CDR3 reads TGTGCCAGCACCCTAAAGGGACAGGGTTTCACAGATACGCAGTGTTTT. Protein product: CASTLKGQGFTDTQCF. V is TRBV7-2 and J is TRBJ2-3, with 9 bases fitting TRBD1. CDR1 is SGHTA, CDR2 FQGNSA, per germline. This CDR3 comprises 16 residues. The full variable domain, in which reference TRBV7-2 and TRBJ2-3 provide the parts outside the CDR3, is GAGVSQSPSNKVTEKGKDVELRCDPISGHTALYWYRQSLGQGLEFLIYFQGNSAPDKSGLPSDRFSAERTGGSVSTLTIQRTQQEDSAVYLCASTLKGQGFTDTQCFGPGTRLTVL.

This clonotype was counted only a few times. The V and J genes are TRBV20-1 and TRBJ2-7; 8 positions agree with TRBD2. In germline, CDR1 is DFQATT, CDR2 SNEGSKA (reference sequence). This CDR3 is 14 amino acids long. V dropped 3 bases and J dropped 7; count of bases not matched to a gene: 11. CDR3 in DNA: TGCAGTGCTAGGGTAGGGACTAGTATGGCGGAGCAGTACTTC. Protein: CSARVGTSMAEQYF.

This clonotype was detected a few times. The chain links TRBV18 to TRBJ2-5; D gene uncertain. V was trimmed by 0 bases and J by 6 bases, leaving 8 bases between them. Germline lookup yields CDR1 KGHSH and CDR2 LQKENI. CDR3 length equals 13 residues. The CDR3 protein is CASSPPGLKTQYF. The CDR3 region has the DNA TGTGCCAGCTCACCACCAGGGTTAAAGACCCAGTACTTC.

The genes are TRBV5-1 and TRBJ2-7; 9 bases fit TRBD2. J lost 7 bases, V lost 4 bases, and 6 bases had no gene match. This CDR3 spans 13 amino acids. Germline assignment: CDR1 SGHRS and CDR2 YFSETQ. The CDR3 loop is CASSGAGGLEQYF. CDR3 nucleotides: TGCGCCAGCAGCGGAGCGGGAGGCCTGGAGCAGTACTTC.

This clonotype was seen only a few times. V is TRBV7-9 and J is TRBJ2-1; 8 bases are shared with TRBD2. After removal of 2 bases from V and 8 bases from J, the junction contained 8 bases not matched to a gene. Germline CDR1 reads SEHNR; CDR2 reads FQNEAQ (reference sequence). There are 15 residues in the CDR3. In DNA form, the CDR3 reads TGTGCCAGCAGCTTACTGAGCGGGAGTAACTATGAGCAGTTCTTC. Encoded protein: CASSLLSGSNYEQFF.

The chain uses TRBV12-3 or TRBV12-4 and TRBJ1-2; 7 nucleotides line up with TRBD1. The CDR3 consists of 15 residues. With V trimmed by 6 bases and J by 5 bases, 12 bases remained unmatched. CDR3 loop: CASRPTPDRRYGYTF. CDR3 nucleotides: TGTGCCAGCAGGCCGACGCCGGACAGGCGGTATGGCTACACCTTC.

The rearrangement links TRBV11-1 to TRBJ2-1; D might be TRBD2 (5 bases). This CDR3 comprises 19 residues. In germline, CDR1 is SGHAT, CDR2 FQDESV (reference sequence). Trimming left V 3 bases short and J 0 bases short, with 21 bases between. CDR3 in DNA: TGTGCCAGCAGCTTTCAGGTTGCTAGCCCTCATAGCTCCTACAATGAGCAGTTCTTC. Translated: CASSFQVASPHSSYNEQFF.

This rearrangement joins TRBV19 to TRBJ1-6; 10 bases match TRBD1. Looked up from germline, CDR1 is LNHDA and CDR2 is SQIVND (reference sequence). There are 16 residues in the CDR3. The V and J ends lost 4 bases and 3 bases, in that order; junction bases with no gene match: 3. CDR3 nucleotide sequence: TGTGCCAGTAGTACCAGGACAGGGGGCTATAATTCACCCCTCCACTTT. The encoded protein is CASSTRTGGYNSPLHF.

The chain links TRBV7-9 to TRBJ2-1; 7 bases match TRBD2. V lost 5 bases, J lost 7 bases, and 5 bases stayed unmatched. CDR1 is SEHNR and CDR2 is FQNEAQ in the germline V gene (reference sequence). This CDR3 region has 13 residues. The CDR3 coding sequence is TGTGCCAGCAGCACCGGGAGGAGGAATGAGCAGTTCTTC. The encoded protein is CASSTGRRNEQFF.

Only a few counts were recorded for this clonotype. One end of the junction does not line up with germline, which may come from a read error. The chain employs TRBV5-5 and TRBJ1-3; 8 nucleotides line up with TRBD1. The germline gives CDR1 SGHKS, CDR2 YYEKEE (reference sequence). The CDR3 loop spans 14 amino acids. The CDR3 bases are TGTGCCAGCAGCTTGGAAGGGGGCAGGGGGCTTCTTAATTTT. It encodes CASSLEGGRGLLNF.

This rearrangement joins TRBV6-2 or TRBV6-3 to TRBJ1-2; D is unclear. With 2 bases removed from V and 4 bases from J, the gap between germline ends came to 14 bases. CDR1 MNHEY and CDR2 SVGEGT come from the germline V gene. This CDR3 is 15 amino acids long. For the CDR3, the DNA is TGTGCCAGCAGTTACGGGCCACCGGGCCTCTATGGCTACACCTTC. Residues: CASSYGPPGLYGYTF.

The J gene is TRBJ1-2, the V gene TRBV6-2 or TRBV6-3; TRBD1 matches at 9 bases. Germline V gives CDR1 MNHEY, CDR2 SVGEGT. The ends lost 6 bases at V and 6 bases at J; junction bases unmatched: 5. CDR3 size: 13 residues. Here the CDR3 reads CASRSGQGHGYTF. The CDR3 coding sequence is TGTGCCAGCAGATCGGGACAGGGCCATGGCTACACCTTC.

The chain joins TRBV20-1 to TRBJ2-3; 7 nucleotides line up with TRBD2. This CDR3 has 12 amino acids. Trimming at V came to 7 bases and at J to 7 bases, leaving 8 bases not matched to a gene. Germline lookup yields CDR1 DFQATT and CDR2 SNEGSKA (reference sequence). CDR3 nucleotide sequence: TGCAGTGAAGCGGGGATCCCTTATACGCAGTATTTT. Its protein product is CSEAGIPYTQYF.

This sequence joins TRBV5-1 and TRBJ2-7; the D gene is possibly TRBD2 (5 bases). V was trimmed by 0 bases and J by 2 bases, leaving 18 bases between them. Germline CDR1 and CDR2: SGHRS and YFSETQ. This CDR3 comprises 17 residues. The CDR3 spells CASSLVRSNSGAYEQYF. The CDR3 bases are TGCGCCAGCAGCTTGGTTCGCTCAAACAGCGGCGCCTACGAGCAGTACTTC.

This clonotype was detected only a few times. The chain couples TRBV12-3 or TRBV12-4 to TRBJ2-1, with 9 nucleotides matching TRBD2. The CDR3 runs to 16 residues. V was clipped by 1 base and J by 1 base; unmatched bases: 2. The CDR3: CASSLGGLASYNEQFF. The CDR3 bases are TGTGCCAGCAGTTTAGGTGGACTAGCGTCCTACAATGAGCAGTTCTTC.

This clonotype was counted once. V is TRBV4-1 and J is TRBJ1-4, with D unclear. The V end lost 9 bases, the J end lost 0 bases, and 11 bases lay between the germline ends. Germline values: CDR1 MGHRA, CDR2 YSYEKL. The CDR3 runs to 14 residues. Here the CDR3 reads CASRDLSTNEKLFF. The CDR3 DNA sequence: TGCGCCAGTCGGGATCTCTCAACTAATGAAAAACTGTTTTTT.

This clonotype occurred a few times. The J gene is TRBJ2-7, the V gene TRBV5-1; no definite D call. The CDR3 length is 15 residues. Germline V gene sequence: CDR1 SGHRS, CDR2 YFSETQ. Trimming pared 0 bases from V and 3 bases from J, leaving 13 bases between. The CDR3 DNA reads as TGCGCCAGCAGCTTGGCCTTTGGCATTATCTACGAGCAGTACTTC. Amino acids: CASSLAFGIIYEQYF.

This clonotype was observed a handful of times. The chain joins TRBV5-1 to TRBJ2-4, with 10 bases fitting TRBD2. Germline values: CDR1 SGHRS, CDR2 YFSETQ. Losses at the gene ends were 4 bases for V and 6 bases for J; bases not matched to a gene: 4. The CDR3 has 14 amino acids. CDR3 residues: CASSSGGAVNIQYF. As DNA, the CDR3 is TGCGCCAGCAGCAGCGGGGGGGCCGTAAACATTCAGTACTTC.

The chain is built from TRBV29-1 and TRBJ2-4, with TRBD1 matching 12 bases. V lost 3 bases and J lost 7; bases outside the gene matches: 4. CDR3 length equals 14 residues. Germline V gives CDR1 SQVTM, CDR2 ANQGSEA. The CDR3 DNA follows: TGCAGCGTTGACCAGGGACAGGGGGCGAACATTCAGTACTTC. Translation gives CSVDQGQGANIQYF.

This clonotype was counted a few times. The chain couples TRBV10-3 to TRBJ2-1; 10 bases match TRBD2. CDR3 length equals 15 residues. The germline CDR1 and CDR2 sequences are ENHRY and SYGVKD. J gave up 7 bases and V 7 bases, and 10 bases lay outside the gene matches. In DNA form, the CDR3 reads TGTGCCATCACTAAAGGACTAGCGGTCTTGAATGAGCAGTTCTTC. Encoded protein: CAITKGLAVLNEQFF.

V and J are TRBV29-1 and TRBJ2-3, with D possibly matching TRBD2 (5 bases). V shed 4 bases and J shed 2 bases, with 13 bases lying between them. This CDR3 spans 14 amino acids. Germline values: CDR1 SQVTM, CDR2 ANQGSEA. The CDR3 is CSVVAKEVTDTQYF. The CDR3 bases are TGCAGCGTTGTGGCCAAGGAGGTCACAGATACGCAGTATTTT.

The chain carries TRBV9 and TRBJ2-3; 7 positions agree with TRBD2. V trimming: 7 bases; J trimming: 0 bases; junction bases outside the gene matches: 11. In germline, CDR1 is SGDLS, CDR2 YYNGEE. This CDR3 is 16 amino acids long. The CDR3 is CASSRRWGGSTDTQYF. CDR3 DNA: TGTGCCAGCTCTCGCCGGTGGGGGGGGAGCACAGATACGCAGTATTTT.

The chain joins TRBV4-1 to TRBJ2-1; 10 positions match TRBD2. Germline V gene sequence: CDR1 MGHRA, CDR2 YSYEKL. The CDR3 is 16 amino acids. With V trimmed by 1 base and J by 8 bases, 8 bases remained unmatched. In DNA, the CDR3 is TGCGCCAGCAGCCAAGGGCTAGCGGGAGAAATCCATGAGCAGTTCTTC. Translated: CASSQGLAGEIHEQFF.

This clonotype was seen more than once but under ten times. The V and J genes are TRBV11-3 and TRBJ1-2, with 8 positions matching TRBD1. Trimming took 3 bases from V and 4 from J; bases not matched to a gene: 7. The germline gives CDR1 SGHNT, CDR2 YENEEA. The CDR3 is 15 residues long. CDR3 protein: CASSFGQGSSYGYTF. The DNA for the CDR3 is TGTGCCAGCAGCTTCGGACAGGGCAGTAGCTATGGCTACACCTTC.

This clonotype was seen only a few times. The genes are TRBV7-9 and TRBJ1-5; D unresolved. Trimming took 2 bases from V and 5 from J, leaving 16 bases between them. Germline V gene data show CDR1 as SEHNR and CDR2 as FQNEAQ (reference sequence). This CDR3 contains 16 residues. The CDR3 loop is CASSLSLGRSDQPQHF. CDR3 DNA sequence: TGTGCCAGCAGCTTATCCCTGGGCAGGAGCGATCAGCCCCAGCATTTT.

This clonotype was seen ten or more times. In DNA, the CDR3 is TGCAGCGTTGTGTTGAAGGGGCGACAGGGGGCTTCGGCCCAGTACTTC. Residues: CSVVLKGRQGASAQYF. The V and J genes are TRBV29-1 and TRBJ2-5; TRBD1 aligns across 10 bases. This CDR3 has 16 amino acids. The germline V gene encodes CDR1 SQVTM and CDR2 ANQGSEA. V lost 4 bases to trimming and J lost 9 bases; unmatched junction nucleotides: 17. Full variable domain (rest looked up from reference TRBV29-1 and TRBJ2-5): SAVISQKPSRDICQRGTSLTIQCQVDSQVTMMFWYRQQPGQSLTLIATANQGSEATYESGFVIDKFPISRPNLTFSTLTVSNMSPEDSSIYLCSVVLKGRQGASAQYFGPGTRLLVL.